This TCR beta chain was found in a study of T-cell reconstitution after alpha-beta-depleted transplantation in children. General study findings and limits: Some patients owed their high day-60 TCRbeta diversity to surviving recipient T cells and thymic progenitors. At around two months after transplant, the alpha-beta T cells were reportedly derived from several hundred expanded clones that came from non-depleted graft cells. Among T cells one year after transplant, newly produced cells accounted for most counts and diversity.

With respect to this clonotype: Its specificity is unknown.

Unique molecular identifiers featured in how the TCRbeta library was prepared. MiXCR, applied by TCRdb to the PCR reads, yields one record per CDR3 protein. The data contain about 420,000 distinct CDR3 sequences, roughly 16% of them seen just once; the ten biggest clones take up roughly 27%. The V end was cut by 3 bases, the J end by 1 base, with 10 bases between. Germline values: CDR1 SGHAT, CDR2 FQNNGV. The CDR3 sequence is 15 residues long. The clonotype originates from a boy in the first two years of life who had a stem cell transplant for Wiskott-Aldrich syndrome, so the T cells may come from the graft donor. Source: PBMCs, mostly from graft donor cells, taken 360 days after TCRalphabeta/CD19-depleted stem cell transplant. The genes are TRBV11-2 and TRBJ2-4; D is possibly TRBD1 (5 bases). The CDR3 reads CASSFPKGAKNIQYF. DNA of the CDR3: TGTGCCAGCAGCTTTCCTAAGGGGGCCAAAAACATTCAGTACTTC.